The entry below gives a single T cell receptor (beta chain) sequence along with its context. Clones were sequenced by immunoSEQ multiplex PCR, and TCRdb holds only the in-frame ones, with some missing. The top ten hold around 20% of the sample, which has about 45,000 clones, 63% seen once. These data belong to a study of radiotherapy plus CTLA-4 blockade in lung cancer. Study context: In around 17% of patients, objective responses were seen; 31% had disease control.

CDR1 and CDR2 (germline): LNHDA, SQIVND (reference sequence). V shed 1 base and J shed 6 bases, with 10 bases lying between them. The CDR3 has 14 amino acids. The receptor was derived from a human donor with non-small cell lung cancer who had a partial response to radiotherapy plus ipilimumab. Sequencing used peripheral blood, obtained from a patient treated with radiotherapy plus ipilimumab. This sequence joins TRBV19 and TRBJ1-5, with a tentative D call TRBD1 (5 bases). CDR3 sequence: CASSIAGGFQPQHF. The CDR3 DNA follows: TGTGCCAGTAGTATAGCTGGGGGGTTTCAGCCCCAGCATTTT.